This is a list of T cell receptor beta chains from one sample in a study of blood T cell repertoires in COVID-19. This table comes from immunoSEQ multiplex PCR, and its TCRdb copy is limited to in-frame clones, with some not included. The table has under 300,000 clones, 85% to 90% seen once. The sequencing sample was made of peripheral blood. These receptors came from a middle-aged woman who had recovered from COVID-19. Each CDR3 is given with its conserved first and last residue. The D gene is left open where the match is weak. The size of a clone is reported for some rows only, either as once, few or many, or as a class for expanded clones.

j_call: TRBJ1-1; d_call: TRBD1; v_call: TRBV7-3; clone_size: -; cdr3_nt: TGTGCCAGCAGCCCGACAGGGAACCCGAACACTGAAGCTTTCTTT; cdr3_aa: CASSPTGNPNTEAFF
j_call: TRBJ2-7; d_call: TRBD2; v_call: TRBV7-9; clone_size: -; cdr3_nt: TGTGCCAGCAGCGCCCCGATCTCGCTAGCGGACTACGAGCAGTACTTC; cdr3_aa: CASSAPISLADYEQYF
j_call: TRBJ1-5; d_call: -; v_call: TRBV7-9; clone_size: -; cdr3_nt: TGTGCCAGCAGCTTAGACGGTAGCAATCAGCCCCAGCATTTT; cdr3_aa: CASSLDGSNQPQHF
j_call: TRBJ1-2; d_call: TRBD1; v_call: TRBV25-1; clone_size: -; cdr3_nt: TGTGCCAGCCGGGACAGGGGTATCTACACCTTC; cdr3_aa: CASRDRGIYTF
j_call: TRBJ2-1; d_call: TRBD2; v_call: TRBV7-8; clone_size: -; cdr3_nt: TGTGCCAGCAGCCCCCGTGAAGCGGGAGGACCACAGAGCTCCTACAATGAGCAGTTCTTC; cdr3_aa: CASSPREAGGPQSSYNEQFF
j_call: TRBJ2-2; d_call: -; v_call: TRBV6-5; clone_size: -; cdr3_nt: TGTGCCAGCAGTTCCCCCAGGGGAAGGGGCACCGGGGAGCTGTTTTTT; cdr3_aa: CASSSPRGRGTGELFF
j_call: TRBJ2-1; d_call: -; v_call: TRBV20-1; clone_size: -; cdr3_nt: TGCAGTGCTAGTAGCGGTAGCTCCTACAATGAGCAGTTCTTC; cdr3_aa: CSASSGSSYNEQFF
j_call: TRBJ2-6; d_call: -; v_call: TRBV27; clone_size: few; cdr3_nt: TGTGCCAGCAGCGCGACTGGGGCCAACGTCCTGACTTTC; cdr3_aa: CASSATGANVLTF
j_call: TRBJ1-1; d_call: -; v_call: TRBV19; clone_size: -; cdr3_nt: TGTGCCAGTAGTATTTGGGGGACACAAAACACTGAAGCTTTCTTT; cdr3_aa: CASSIWGTQNTEAFF
j_call: TRBJ2-7; d_call: -; v_call: TRBV7-2; clone_size: -; cdr3_nt: TGTGCCAGCAGCTTAGTGGTGGCTAGCCCCTACGAGCAGTACTTC; cdr3_aa: CASSLVVASPYEQYF
j_call: TRBJ2-3; d_call: TRBD1; v_call: TRBV7-3; clone_size: -; cdr3_nt: TGTGCCAGCAGAACAGGGGGCGAAGATACGCAGTATTTT; cdr3_aa: CASRTGGEDTQYF
j_call: TRBJ1-2; d_call: TRBD1; v_call: TRBV14; clone_size: once; cdr3_nt: TGTGCCAGCAGCCAAGATTTCCAACAGGGGGGGTATGGCTACACCTTC; cdr3_aa: CASSQDFQQGGYGYTF
j_call: TRBJ2-5; d_call: -; v_call: TRBV15; clone_size: once; cdr3_nt: TGTGCCACCAGCAGAGTGGGGGGGCAGGGTCAAGAGACCCAGTACTTC; cdr3_aa: CATSRVGGQGQETQYF